This T cell receptor (beta chain) was captured in a study of Ad26.COV2.S vaccination and SARS-CoV-2 variants. Study in general: Donor got 5x10^10 or 1x10^11 viral particles of Ad26.COV2.S.

Produced via immunoSEQ multiplex PCR; TCRdb's table is partial and in-frame only. The repertoire includes about 390,000 clones, 70% to 90% of them detected once, and more than 3% sits in the top ten. This CDR3 has 15 residues. CDR1 and CDR2 from the germline V gene are SGHAT and FQNNGV. Unmatched junction bases numbered 7, after V lost 2 bases and J lost 5 bases. Indicated treatment: some 19 received Ad26.COV2.S at low or high dose, single or two shots; 5 received placebo; per-sample allocation not given. The investigators took samples on day 63 after the first vaccine or placebo injection. Adults aged 18-55 years in Boston included the donor. SARS-CoV-2 spike from the Wuhan strain was encoded by the vaccine, an Ad26 vector.

This material consisted of peripheral blood, taken in a trial of Ad26.COV2.S vaccine versus placebo. This sequence originates from a person aged 18-65 years who received the Ad26.COV2.S COVID-19 vaccine or a placebo. V and J are TRBV11-2 and TRBJ2-5, with TRBD2 matching 8 bases. The CDR3 here is CASSLREGLVETQYF. For the CDR3, the DNA is TGTGCCAGCAGCTTACGGGAGGGACTAGTGGAGACCCAGTACTTC.